These 10 T cell receptor beta chains were all obtained from the same sample, sequenced in a study of PD-L1 blockade in urothelial cancer. Method: immunoSEQ multiplex PCR; TCRdb's copy keeps in-frame clones and lacks some. The sample has about 20,000 clones, roughly 88% seen once; the top ten hold more than 3%. The sample was PBMCs, taken around atezolizumab (anti-PD-L1) treatment. The source is a man aged 50 to 60 with urothelial cancer.

The gene calls are TRBV7-8 and TRBJ2-7, with D hard to call. This CDR3 contains 14 residues. Trimming took off 6 bases at V and 3 bases at J, with 15 bases between the two ends. From germline, CDR1 is SGHVS and CDR2 FQNEAQ. The CDR3 here is CASSFTVTYYEQYF. CDR3 DNA: TGTGCCAGCAGTTTTACAGTAACCTACTACGAGCAGTACTTC.

This chain links TRBV30 with TRBJ1-4; D possibly corresponds to TRBD1 (5 bases). Per germline, CDR1 GTSNPN and CDR2 SVGIG (reference sequence). Deletions cut 5 bases from V and 3 bases from J, with 10 bases between. This CDR3 contains 13 residues. CDR3 nucleotides: TGTGCCTGGGGGGGACTTCCTAATGAAAAACTGTTTTTT. Its protein is CAWGGLPNEKLFF.

The J gene is TRBJ2-7, the V gene TRBV2; tentative D call: TRBD2 (6 bases). This CDR3 is built from 12 residues. V was clipped by 3 bases and J by 3 bases, with 6 bases between them. Per germline, CDR1 SNHLY and CDR2 FYNNEI. In nucleotides, the CDR3 is TGTGCCAGCAGTGAGGGGGGCTACGAGCAGTACTTC. It specifies CASSEGGYEQYF.

Points on this clone: The junction departs from germline at one end; a sequencing error may be responsible. This chain uses TRBV2 with TRBJ1-2; possible D gene TRBD1, 6 bases. This CDR3 is 14 amino acids long. Germline V gene data show CDR1 as SNHLY and CDR2 as FYNNEI. The CDR3 coding sequence is TGTGCCAGCAGTGATTTCTCCGGACAGCACATCCAGGCCTTC. It encodes CASSDFSGQHIQAF.

This chain connects TRBV6-5 to TRBJ1-2; D might be TRBD1 (6 bases). Germline lookup yields CDR1 MNHEY and CDR2 SVGAGI. The CDR3 consists of 11 residues. Trimming left V 8 bases short and J 8 bases short, with 12 bases between. The CDR3 sequence: CASSQGGGYTF. The DNA for the CDR3 is TGTGCCAGCTCACAGGGTGGGGGCTACACCTTC.

The chain carries TRBV11-2 and TRBJ1-3; D is uncertain. The CDR3 covers 15 residues. Trimming pared 1 base from V and 0 bases from J, leaving 7 bases between. Germline loops: CDR1 SGHAT, CDR2 FQNNGV. The CDR3 bases are TGTGCCAGCAGCTTAGGCGTGGTCTCTGGAAACACCATATATTTT. As protein: CASSLGVVSGNTIYF.

This chain connects TRBV5-4 to TRBJ1-3, with D perhaps matching TRBD1 (6 bases). The CDR3 runs 15 residues. V was pared by 4 bases and J by 0 bases, with 11 bases between. Germline CDR1 and CDR2: SGHNT and YYREEE (reference sequence). The DNA for the CDR3 is TGTGCCAGCAGCACAGGGACGGCCTCTGGAAACACCATATATTTT. Its translation: CASSTGTASGNTIYF.

V gene TRBV10-1 combines with J gene TRBJ2-1; 13 bases agree with TRBD2. The germline CDR1 and CDR2 sequences are WNHNN and SYGVQD (reference sequence). The J segment lost 7 bases and the V segment lost 8 bases, leaving 11 bases of the junction unmatched. The CDR3 loop spans 16 amino acids. In nucleotides, the CDR3 is TGCGCCAGCTCTAGTATGGGGACTAGCGGGACTAATGAGCAGTTCTTC. It is translated as CASSSMGTSGTNEQFF.

The chain recombines TRBV5-6 with TRBJ2-5, with 11 bases matching TRBD2. J was trimmed by 4 bases and V by 4 bases; bases with no gene match: 12. Per the germline V gene, CDR1 is SGHDT and CDR2 is YYEEEE. This CDR3 has 17 amino acids. The CDR3 loop is CASSGGILAGVAETQYF. The CDR3 nucleotides read TGTGCCAGCAGCGGAGGGATACTAGCGGGAGTGGCAGAGACCCAGTACTTC.

The CDR3 bases are TGTGCCAGCAGCTTGGCAGGGGGCCGCAATCAGCCCCAGCATTTT. It translates to CASSLAGGRNQPQHF. The genes are TRBV5-6 and TRBJ1-5, with 8 positions matching TRBD1. Germline V gene data show CDR1 as SGHDT and CDR2 as YYEEEE. There are 15 residues in the CDR3. Germline trimming cut 0 bases from V and 2 bases from J; bases unmatched to any gene: 1.